The 32 T cell receptor beta chains given below trace back to one sample, sequenced in a study of T cells after yellow fever vaccination. TCRdb reanalysed the 5' RACE reads using MiXCR and keeps one entry per CDR3 protein. The data hold over 35,000 distinct CDR3 sequences, with 5.5% to 8% observed a single time. The specimen was PBMCs, either bulk or a sorted T-cell subset (CD4+, CD8+, memory, or dextramer-sorted; not recorded which), collected 45 days after the yellow fever booster vaccination. Receptors originate from a man under 40 who received the YFV17D yellow fever vaccine.

This clonotype was observed a handful of times. DNA of the CDR3: TGTGCCAGTAGTATAATAGTAGATTCTGGTGAGCAGTTCTTC. This codes for CASSIIVDSGEQFF. The chain uses TRBV19 and TRBJ2-1; no clear D. The CDR3 consists of 14 residues. Trimming shortened V by 2 bases and J by 9 bases, and 14 bases separated the two germline ends. Germline CDR1 and CDR2: LNHDA and SQIVND (reference sequence).

This clonotype appeared many times. The rearrangement links TRBV4-3 to TRBJ2-7, with D possibly matching TRBD1 (5 bases). The germline CDR1 and CDR2 sequences are LGHNA and YSLEER. The CDR3 loop spans 15 amino acids. V gave up 0 bases and J gave up 4 bases, with 13 bases separating them. In DNA form, the CDR3 reads TGCGCCAGCAGCCAAGAGACTCGTGGACATTACGAGCAGTACTTC. Protein: CASSQETRGHYEQYF.

Ten or more counts support this clonotype. CDR3 protein: CASSFTSGTVNEQFF. Written as DNA, the CDR3 is TGTGCCAGCAGCTTTACTAGCGGGACTGTCAATGAGCAGTTCTTC. The chain employs TRBV7-2 and TRBJ2-1; 10 positions agree with TRBD2. V lost 3 bases and J lost 6; bases outside the gene matches: 5. The CDR3 runs to 15 residues. Germline V gene sequence: CDR1 SGHTA, CDR2 FQGNSA.

This clonotype appeared many times. This sequence joins TRBV20-1 and TRBJ1-4; D remains unclear. CDR3 length: 14 amino acids. CDR1 is DFQATT, CDR2 SNEGSKA, per germline (reference sequence). V lost 2 bases to trimming and J lost 0 bases, with 7 bases between them. The CDR3 nucleotides are TGCAGTGCTAGACCGTCATCAACTAATGAAAAACTGTTTTTT. Translated: CSARPSSTNEKLFF.

This clonotype appeared many times. The gene calls are TRBV20-1 and TRBJ1-2; 8 bases line up with TRBD1. Per the germline V gene, CDR1 is DFQATT and CDR2 is SNEGSKA (reference sequence). The J segment lost 8 bases and the V segment lost 5 bases, leaving 10 bases of the junction unmatched. The CDR3 covers 13 residues. CDR3 in DNA: TGCAGTGCTGGACAGGGCGCAAGGGGGGGCTACACCTTC. Protein product: CSAGQGARGGYTF.

This clonotype was seen at least ten times. The J gene is TRBJ1-1, the V gene TRBV12-3 or TRBV12-4, with D tentatively TRBD1 (6 bases). V lost 2 bases and J lost 3, with 13 bases in between. The CDR3 spans 15 residues. The CDR3 region has the DNA TGTGCCAGCAGTTTATCGACAGGCGGAGACACTGAAGCTTTCTTT. Amino acid sequence: CASSLSTGGDTEAFF.

In its sample, this clonotype was seen a few times. The chain is built from TRBV7-9 and TRBJ2-2, with 10 bases aligning to TRBD2. Germline V gene data show CDR1 as SEHNR and CDR2 as FQNEAQ (reference sequence). The CDR3 runs to 14 residues. V was pared by 10 bases and J by 3 bases, with 5 bases of the junction left unmatched. The chain's CDR3 is CATLAGVYTGELFF. In DNA, the CDR3 is TGTGCCACCCTAGCGGGAGTCTACACCGGGGAGCTGTTTTTT.

This clonotype was counted a few times. The rearrangement uses TRBV7-2 and TRBJ1-4; D uncertain. V was pared by 5 bases and J by 8 bases, with 15 bases between. CDR3 length: 14 amino acids. Germline V lookup: CDR1 SGHTA, CDR2 FQGNSA. CDR3 DNA: TGTGCCAGCAGCCCCTCCTATCGGTCGGAAAAACTGTTTTTT. This gives the protein CASSPSYRSEKLFF.

Ten or more counts support this clonotype. The rearrangement uses TRBV20-1 and TRBJ2-1; D remains unclear. Germline values: CDR1 DFQATT, CDR2 SNEGSKA (reference sequence). Trimming removed 5 bases at V and 9 bases at J, with 11 bases between. The CDR3 extends over 11 amino acids. The DNA of the CDR3 is TGCAGTGCTCGACCACTGAGTGAGCAGTTCTTC. This encodes CSARPLSEQFF.

The J gene is TRBJ2-3, the V gene TRBV3-1; 7 bases fit TRBD2. V was pared by 2 bases and J by 5 bases, with 10 bases of the junction left unmatched. CDR1 is LGHDT, CDR2 YNNKEL, per germline (reference sequence). This CDR3 is built from 16 residues. As DNA, the CDR3 is TGTGCCAGCAGCCAAAAACTAGCGCTGGGGGGAGATACGCAGTATTTT. As protein: CASSQKLALGGDTQYF.

This clonotype was observed at least ten times. J is TRBJ2-5 and V is TRBV5-6; D might be TRBD1 or TRBD2, each matching 6 bases. Trimming cost V 7 bases and J 5 bases, with 12 bases left between them. CDR1 and CDR2 (germline): SGHDT, YYEEEE. This CDR3 has 12 residues. The CDR3 bases are TGTGCCAGCGGAGGGGGTGAGGAGACCCAGTACTTC. This codes for CASGGGEETQYF.

This sequence joins TRBV25-1 and TRBJ2-5; perhaps TRBD2 as D (5 bases). V lost 5 bases, J lost 1 base, and 20 bases lay in between. Germline V gene data show CDR1 as MGHDK and CDR2 as SYGVNS. The CDR3 runs to 17 residues. CDR3 residues: CASSLAGFSPTQETQYF. The DNA of the CDR3 is TGTGCCAGCAGTCTAGCTGGGTTCTCCCCAACCCAAGAGACCCAGTACTTC.

This clonotype was seen at least ten times. The chain links TRBV29-1 to TRBJ2-7; 8 bases match TRBD1. CDR3 length: 13 residues. The germline gives CDR1 SQVTM, CDR2 ANQGSEA. J lost 5 bases, V lost 6 bases, and 9 bases had no gene match. The CDR3 loop reads CSVHGQGRNEQYF. CDR3 DNA sequence: TGCAGCGTACACGGACAGGGACGTAACGAGCAGTACTTC.

As to this clonotype: A much larger clone differs by one base, so this may be a read error. V and J are TRBV20-1 and TRBJ1-6, with 9 bases fitting TRBD1. CDR3 length equals 13 residues. The germline V gene has CDR1 DFQATT and CDR2 SNEGSKA (reference sequence). In DNA, the CDR3 is TGCAGTTCTAGTAGGGACAGGGCGTCACCCCTCCACTTT. Translated: CSSSRDRASPLHF.

This clonotype was recorded at least ten times. V gene TRBV18 combines with J gene TRBJ2-7, with 8 bases identical to TRBD1. Trimming cost V 3 bases and J 6 bases; bases outside gene matches: 7. The CDR3 runs to 14 residues. Per the germline V gene, CDR1 is KGHSH and CDR2 is LQKENI. The CDR3 DNA reads as TGTGCCAGCTCACCTTATTCAGGGGGCGGCGAGCAGTACTTC. It is translated as CASSPYSGGGEQYF.

J is TRBJ2-3 and V is TRBV10-3, with 8 positions matching TRBD2. The CDR3 covers 16 residues. J gave up 0 bases and V 10 bases, and 12 bases lay outside the gene matches. CDR1 and CDR2 from the germline V gene are ENHRY and SYGVKD. The CDR3, as DNA: TGTGCCACCGGGGGGGGATCCGCCCTAAGCACAGATACGCAGTATTTT. This gives the protein CATGGGSALSTDTQYF.

This clonotype was observed at least ten times. The V and J genes are TRBV7-7 and TRBJ1-5; D is uncertain. The germline V gene encodes CDR1 SSHAT and CDR2 FNYEAQ (reference sequence). Trimming removed 8 bases at V and 6 bases at J, with 14 bases between. This CDR3 is 13 amino acids long. CDR3 DNA: TGTGCCAGCGCCCTAGGATCTGGTCAGCCCCAGCATTTT. This translates into CASALGSGQPQHF.

The rearrangement links TRBV6-2 or TRBV6-3 to TRBJ2-1; D is undetermined. The CDR3 sequence is 13 residues long. Trimming pared 8 bases from V and 0 bases from J, leaving 8 bases between. Germline CDR1 MNHEY, CDR2 SVGEGT. The CDR3 loop is CASVRSSYNEQFF. In DNA, the CDR3 is TGTGCCAGCGTCAGAAGCTCCTACAATGAGCAGTTCTTC.

This clonotype was observed many times. The chain has TRBV10-3 and TRBJ2-1; 12 bases fit TRBD1. V lost 6 bases to trimming and J lost 0 bases; unmatched junction nucleotides: 12. The germline V gene encodes CDR1 ENHRY and CDR2 SYGVKD. The CDR3 is made up of 19 amino acids. CDR3 DNA: TGTGCCATCAGAACCGGGACAGGGGGCCTTTCGAGCTCCTACAATGAGCAGTTCTTC. This codes for CAIRTGTGGLSSSYNEQFF.

This clonotype was counted at least ten times. This chain uses TRBV20-1 with TRBJ2-1; the match to TRBD2 covers 10 bases. J was trimmed by 2 bases and V by 3 bases; bases with no gene match: 7. This CDR3 is 16 amino acids long. Germline V CDR1 and CDR2: DFQATT, SNEGSKA (reference sequence). CDR3 amino acids: CSARELGTSAYNEQFF. In DNA form, the CDR3 reads TGCAGTGCTAGGGAATTGGGGACTAGCGCCTACAATGAGCAGTTCTTC.

This clonotype was counted at least ten times. This rearrangement joins TRBV6-5 to TRBJ1-1, with no clear D. The germline V and J ends were trimmed by 3 bases and 0 bases, with 8 bases remaining between them. The CDR3 consists of 14 residues. Per the germline V gene, CDR1 is MNHEY and CDR2 is SVGAGI. The CDR3 is CASSYTTLNTEAFF. CDR3 bases: TGTGCCAGCAGTTATACCACCTTGAACACTGAAGCTTTCTTT.

This clonotype showed up just a few times. This chain joins TRBV21-1 and TRBJ2-1; TRBD2 reflects the table's D call only, with no check against the DNA. TRBV21-1 is deemed a pseudogene. The CDR3 loop spans 18 amino acids. CDR3 region: CASSKRTETRGSTDEQFF. The CDR3 bases are TGTGCCAGCAGCAAAAGAACAGAAACTAGGGGTTCAACGGATGAGCAGTTCTTC.

This clonotype came up a few times. The chain has TRBV7-2 and TRBJ2-1, with D possibly matching TRBD1 (5 bases). V shed 8 bases and J shed 4 bases, with 12 bases lying between them. CDR1 SGHTA and CDR2 FQGNSA come from the germline V gene. The CDR3 is made up of 13 amino acids. In DNA, the CDR3 is TGTGCCAGCGGACCTAAGGGGTACAATGAGCAGTTCTTC. This encodes CASGPKGYNEQFF.

This clonotype has a handful of counts. This chain connects TRBV7-2 to TRBJ2-7; a weak D match, TRBD1 (6 bases). Germline lookup yields CDR1 SGHTA and CDR2 FQGNSA. This CDR3 comprises 15 residues. V shed 3 bases and J shed 2 bases, with 14 bases lying between them. CDR3 residues: CASSLRETGTYEQYF. As DNA, the CDR3 is TGTGCCAGCAGCTTGAGAGAGACAGGAACCTACGAGCAGTACTTC.

Judged by abundance, this clonotype is medium-sized. V is TRBV12-3 or TRBV12-4 and J is TRBJ2-6; D is undetermined. V lost 6 bases, J lost 4 bases, and 4 bases lay in between. This CDR3 is built from 12 residues. CDR3 DNA sequence: TGTGCCAGCAGGTTGGGGGCCAACGTCCTGACTTTC. This sequence encodes CASRLGANVLTF.

With respect to this clonotype: A read error may explain this, as a much larger clone is one base away. The chain combines TRBV5-1 with TRBJ2-1; 10 bases are shared with TRBD2. Germline lookup yields CDR1 SGHRS and CDR2 YFSETQ. The CDR3 sequence is 15 residues long. DNA of the CDR3: TGCGCCTGCAGCTTTACTAGCGGGACTTACAATGAGCAGTTCTTC. It yields the protein CACSFTSGTYNEQFF.

This clonotype was seen at least ten times. The V and J genes are TRBV5-1 and TRBJ1-1, with no clear D. The CDR3 runs 15 residues. Germline V gene lookup returns CDR1 SGHRS and CDR2 YFSETQ. V gave up 5 bases and J gave up 1 base, with 15 bases separating them. CDR3 amino acids: CASRVSGTPNTEAFF. CDR3 in DNA: TGCGCCAGCAGAGTATCGGGCACGCCGAACACTGAAGCTTTCTTT.

The V gene is TRBV24-1, the J gene TRBJ2-1, with TRBD1 identical over 10 bases. This CDR3 is 16 amino acids long. The V and J ends lost 2 bases and 5 bases, in that order; junction bases with no gene match: 5. CDR1 is KGHDR, CDR2 SFDVKD, per germline. The CDR3 bases are TGTGCCACCAGTGATTCCGGACAGGGGGTCAACAATGAGCAGTTCTTC. Its translation is CATSDSGQGVNNEQFF.

This clonotype was counted ten times or more. The V call is TRBV25-1, the J call TRBJ2-1, with 12 positions matching TRBD2. The germline CDR1 and CDR2 sequences are MGHDK and SYGVNS. V shed 2 bases and J 1 base; nucleotides not matched to a gene: 6. The CDR3 has 18 residues. CDR3 region: CASSEERLAGESYNEQFF. The CDR3 DNA reads TGTGCCAGCAGTGAAGAGAGACTAGCGGGAGAATCCTACAATGAGCAGTTCTTC.

This clonotype was counted ten times or more. V gene TRBV5-4 combines with J gene TRBJ2-6; D tentatively fits TRBD1 or TRBD2 (5 bases each). The CDR3 is 17 amino acids. V was cut by 5 bases and J by 0 bases, with 15 bases left in between. Germline V gene lookup returns CDR1 SGHNT and CDR2 YYREEE (reference sequence). CDR3 nucleotide sequence: TGTGCCAGCAGTTTTGGGGGTCGGAGCTCTGGGGCCAACGTCCTGACTTTC. This encodes CASSFGGRSSGANVLTF. Based on the CDR3 plus reference TRBV5-4 and TRBJ2-6, the full variable domain is ETGVTQSPTHLIKTRGQQVTLRCSSQSGHNTVSWYQQALGQGPQFIFQYYREEENGRGNFPPRFSGLQFPNYSSELNVNALELDDSALYLCASSFGGRSSGANVLTFGAGSRLTVL.

This clonotype was found many times. The CDR3 DNA is TGTGCCAGCAGCCAAGCTGGGGTTGGAGCGGGAAGCACAGATACGCAGTATTTT. This codes for CASSQAGVGAGSTDTQYF. The gene calls are TRBV4-2 and TRBJ2-3; 7 bases align to TRBD2. V lost 1 base to trimming and J lost 0 bases; unmatched junction nucleotides: 10. The CDR3 covers 18 residues. CDR1 and CDR2 (germline): LGHNA, YNFKEQ.

This clonotype was observed at least ten times. The gene calls are TRBV28 and TRBJ2-6; no clear D gene. This CDR3 is 16 amino acids long. Germline V gene data show CDR1 as MDHEN and CDR2 as SYDVKM. Trimming shortened V by 6 bases and J by 0 bases, and 12 bases separated the two germline ends. This CDR3 is CASRNPGSSGANVLTF. CDR3 nucleotide sequence: TGTGCCAGCAGGAACCCCGGAAGCTCTGGGGCCAACGTCCTGACTTTC.